Listed below are T cell receptor beta chains from one sample, sequenced in a study of blood T cells in healthy people across ages. Via MiXCR, TCRdb re-called the 5' RACE reads, giving one row per CDR3 protein. The profile covers about 1.5 million distinct CDR3 sequences, with around 40% appearing a single time and about 4% taken by the ten largest. Sequenced: blood. The receptors here all came from a woman between 18 and 29 years old in good health. Each CDR3 is given with its conserved first and last residue. D genes are given only for firm matches. Size is stated for part of the rows, as once, few or many counts, or as a class when the clone is expanded.

cdr3_length j_call v_call clone_size d_call cdr3_nt cdr3_aa
16 TRBJ2-7 TRBV7-2 many TRBD2 TGTGCCAGCAGCTCCACTTTAGCGGGGGGCACCCACGAGCAGTACTTC CASSSTLAGGTHEQYF
13 TRBJ2-7 TRBV29-1 . . TGCAGCGTTTCCCCAGGAGGCTACAATGAGCAGTACTTC CSVSPGGYNEQYF
17 TRBJ1-2 TRBV7-9 few . TGTGCCAGCAGCTCGGCTCCCCCGGGGTACTTAAACTATGGTTACACCTTC CASSSAPPGYLNYGYTF
17 TRBJ2-1 TRBV5-1 . TRBD1 TGCGCCAGCAGCTTACGGGCGACAGGGAGCTCCTACAATGAGCAGTTCTTC CASSLRATGSSYNEQFF
16 TRBJ2-1 TRBV12-3/TRBV12-4 once . TGTGCCAGCAGTGATCTCCGGGACTGGGGTTGGAACGAGCAGTTCTTC CASSDLRDWGWNEQFF
15 TRBJ2-3 TRBV14 few TRBD2 TGTGCCAGCAGCCAGAACGCGGGGGGCACAGATACGCAGTATTTT CASSQNAGGTDTQYF
17 TRBJ2-5 TRBV29-1 few . TGCAGCGTTGAGGGGGCCTTCCCGGGAGAGGGAGGAGAGACCCAGTACTTC CSVEGAFPGEGGETQYF
16 TRBJ2-5 TRBV3-1 few TRBD2 TGTGCCAGCAGCCAAGTTGAGCGGGAGGGGATAGAGACCCAGTACTTC CASSQVEREGIETQYF
14 TRBJ1-2 TRBV4-1 few . TGCGCCAGCAGCCCTCGCGGGGGAACCTATGGCTACACCTTC CASSPRGGTYGYTF
13 TRBJ1-2 TRBV3-1 once . TGTGCCAGCAGCCAAGCAATTCACTATGGCTACACCTTC CASSQAIHYGYTF
14 TRBJ1-4 TRBV30 few . TGTGCCTGGAGTGTAAGCTGGACTAATGAAAAACTGTTTTTT CAWSVSWTNEKLFF
14 TRBJ2-1 TRBV21-1 . . TGTGCCAGCGGACCTGCCCGCGCCAGAAATGAGCAGTTCTTC CASGPARARNEQFF
12 TRBJ2-7 TRBV16 many . TGTGCCAGCAGCCGCTTCACTTCCGAGCAGTACTTC CASSRFTSEQYF
14 TRBJ2-3 TRBV20-1 . . TGCAGTGCCAGGATCCCAAGGGGCCCAGATACGCAGTATTTT CSARIPRGPDTQYF
18 TRBJ1-2 TRBV20-1 . TRBD1 TGCAGTGCTAGCCATAGGGGGGGGACAGGGGGCCTTCCGGATGGCTACACCTTC CSASHRGGTGGLPDGYTF
14 TRBJ2-7 TRBV20-1 . . TGCAGTGCCGCAGGGGGAACTAGCTGGGACGAGCAGTACTTC CSAAGGTSWDEQYF
13 TRBJ2-7 TRBV29-1 . . TGCAGCGTTGCACGGGGTCAACCAAATGAGCAGTACTTC CSVARGQPNEQYF
16 TRBJ1-5 TRBV20-1 . TRBD1 TGCAGTGCTACTGATTTCGGACAGGCGGGCAATCAGCCCCAGCATTTT CSATDFGQAGNQPQHF